These 29 T cell receptor beta chains came from one sample sequenced in a study of early T cells in non-severe SARS-CoV-2 infection. TCRdb analysed the 5' RACE reads with MiXCR anew, one entry per CDR3 protein. The table records tens of thousands of distinct CDR3 sequences, approximately 10% of them present only once. Input material: whole blood. The receptors were sampled from an adult who was a healthcare worker with PCR-confirmed SARS-CoV-2 infection or an uninfected control (not recorded which).

This sequence joins TRBV6-5 and TRBJ2-3; 7 bases match TRBD2. There are 13 residues in the CDR3. Germline CDR1 MNHEY, CDR2 SVGAGI. V was pared by 6 bases and J by 5 bases, with 5 bases of the junction left unmatched. The CDR3 sequence: CASRGGDLDTQYF. The DNA of the CDR3 is TGTGCCAGCAGGGGGGGGGATTTAGATACGCAGTATTTT.

This clonotype was counted many times. This chain connects TRBV7-2 to TRBJ2-1; D is unresolved. CDR1 and CDR2 from the germline V gene are SGHTA and FQGNSA. The CDR3 totals 13 residues. V was shortened by 3 bases and J by 7 bases, with 10 bases between the two germline ends. The CDR3 loop is CASSFDVVNEQFF. The CDR3 nucleotides are TGTGCCAGCAGCTTCGACGTAGTGAATGAGCAGTTCTTC.

This clonotype was detected ten times or more. This chain joins TRBV7-2 and TRBJ2-3; D is unresolved. The germline V gene encodes CDR1 SGHTA and CDR2 FQGNSA. The CDR3 extends over 11 amino acids. V lost 5 bases to trimming and J lost 3 bases, with 3 bases between them. This CDR3 is CASSQTDTQYF. The CDR3 coding sequence is TGTGCCAGCAGCCAAACAGATACGCAGTATTTT.

This clonotype came up many times. This chain connects TRBV5-5 to TRBJ2-3, with TRBD1 matching 9 bases. This CDR3 contains 14 residues. V was pared by 4 bases and J by 6 bases, with 6 bases of the junction left unmatched. CDR1 is SGHKS and CDR2 is YYEKEE in the germline V gene (reference sequence). CDR3 sequence (DNA): TGTGCCAGCAGCATGGACAGGGGAATGGATACGCAGTATTTT. It is translated as CASSMDRGMDTQYF. Combining the CDR3 with reference TRBV5-5 and TRBJ2-3 gives the whole variable domain DAGVTQSPTHLIKTRGQQVTLRCSPISGHKSVSWYQQVLGQGPQFIFQYYEKEERGRGNFPDRFSARQFPNYSSELNVNALLLGDSALYLCASSMDRGMDTQYFGPGTRLTVL.

In its sample, this clonotype was seen many times. The V and J genes are TRBV7-9 and TRBJ1-2; D is perhaps TRBD1 (6 bases). Between the trimmed V and J ends, which lost 4 bases and 4 bases, there was a span of 13 bases. The CDR3 has 14 amino acids. Germline loops: CDR1 SEHNR, CDR2 FQNEAQ (reference sequence). CDR3 sequence: CASSSRTDLYGYTF. In nucleotides, the CDR3 is TGTGCCAGCAGCTCCCGGACAGACCTCTATGGCTACACCTTC.

This clonotype was found once. V and J are TRBV6-1 and TRBJ1-1, with D unclear. V lost 11 bases and J lost 7, with 14 bases in between. Germline-derived CDR1 and CDR2 are MNHNS and SASEGT. The CDR3 consists of 11 residues. The CDR3 loop reads CASWERREAFF. The CDR3 region has the DNA TGTGCCTCGTGGGAACGACGTGAAGCTTTCTTT.

This clonotype was seen more than once but under ten times. V is TRBV11-2 and J is TRBJ2-7; 7 bases agree with TRBD1. The CDR3 spans 14 residues. J lost 2 bases, V lost 4 bases, and 5 bases had no gene match. CDR1 and CDR2 from the germline V gene are SGHAT and FQNNGV. CDR3 nucleotides: TGTGCCAGCAGCTCGACAGGGTTTCCCTACGAGCAGTACTTC. This translates into CASSSTGFPYEQYF. Full variable domain (rest looked up from reference TRBV11-2 and TRBJ2-7): EAGVAQSPRYKIIEKRQSVAFWCNPISGHATLYWYQQILGQGPKLLIQFQNNGVVDDSQLPKDRFSAERLKGVDSTLKIQPAKLEDSAVYLCASSSTGFPYEQYFGPGTRLTVT.

This clonotype was found a few times. The chain has TRBV7-8 and TRBJ2-2; either TRBD1 or TRBD2 may fit D (6 bases each). Trimming cost V 4 bases and J 4 bases, with 25 bases left between them. Per the germline V gene, CDR1 is SGHVS and CDR2 is FQNEAQ. CDR3 length: 19 amino acids. The DNA of the CDR3 is TGTGCCAGCAGCTGGGGGGCCGTTAGATTGGGACTGGGCACCGGGGAGCTGTTTTTT. This translates into CASSWGAVRLGLGTGELFF.

A few counts support this clonotype. CDR3 residues: CASSDVETQYF. CDR3 in DNA: TGTGCCAGCAGTGACGTAGAGACCCAGTACTTC. The chain links TRBV25-1 to TRBJ2-5, with D hard to call. The CDR3 extends over 11 amino acids. Germline CDR1 and CDR2: MGHDK and SYGVNS. The V gene lost 3 bases and the J gene lost 4 bases, with 3 bases spanning the gap.

In its sample, this clonotype was seen a few times. The chain employs TRBV27 and TRBJ1-5, with D unclear. The length of the CDR3 is 15 residues. Germline V gene sequence: CDR1 MNHEY, CDR2 SMNVEV (reference sequence). Trimming shortened V by 5 bases and J by 6 bases, and 17 bases separated the two germline ends. CDR3 loop: CASSHGPRIGQPQHF. The CDR3 DNA sequence: TGTGCCAGCAGTCACGGGCCTAGGATTGGTCAGCCCCAGCATTTT.

This clonotype has ten or more counts. The chain carries TRBV7-9 and TRBJ2-4, with D unresolved. Germline CDR1 SEHNR, CDR2 FQNEAQ (reference sequence). The CDR3 totals 14 residues. V lost 0 bases and J 0 bases, leaving 3 bases between the germline ends. The CDR3 loop reads CASSLAVAKNIQYF. Written as DNA, the CDR3 is TGTGCCAGCAGCTTAGCGGTAGCCAAAAACATTCAGTACTTC.

There are many counts of this clonotype. This rearrangement joins TRBV20-1 to TRBJ2-5; 10 bases match TRBD2. Germline-derived CDR1 and CDR2 are DFQATT and SNEGSKA (reference sequence). Unmatched junction bases numbered 12, after V lost 2 bases and J lost 6 bases. The CDR3 sequence is 16 residues long. The CDR3 DNA follows: TGCAGTGCTAGACCACCTAGCGGGAGAAAAGTAAAGACCCAGTACTTC. This codes for CSARPPSGRKVKTQYF.

This clonotype was counted a few times. The rearrangement links TRBV20-1 to TRBJ2-1; 11 nucleotides match TRBD2. This CDR3 has 18 residues. V trimming: 5 bases; J trimming: 0 bases; junction bases outside the gene matches: 12. Germline loops: CDR1 DFQATT, CDR2 SNEGSKA (reference sequence). The DNA of the CDR3 is TGCAGTGCTCTTCGACTAGCGGGAAGAGGTAGCTCCTACAATGAGCAGTTCTTC. Residues: CSALRLAGRGSSYNEQFF.

This clonotype was detected many times. The chain recombines TRBV6-6 with TRBJ1-1; the D is unclear. Germline V gene sequence: CDR1 MNHNY, CDR2 SVGAGI (reference sequence). V was trimmed by 4 bases and J by 1 base, leaving 13 bases between them. The CDR3 runs 15 residues. The CDR3 protein is CASSFGRQANTEAFF. In DNA form, the CDR3 reads TGTGCCAGCAGTTTCGGTCGGCAGGCGAACACTGAAGCTTTCTTT.

This clonotype was recorded a few times. V is TRBV27 and J is TRBJ2-2; TRBD1 matches 7 bases. V shed 2 bases, J shed 1 base, and the junction held 10 bases outside the gene matches. The CDR3 consists of 18 residues. CDR1 and CDR2 (germline): MNHEY, SMNVEV (reference sequence). The CDR3, as DNA: TGTGCCAGCAGTTTAGCGAACACAGGGGTTGTGAACACCGGGGAGCTGTTTTTT. Amino acids: CASSLANTGVVNTGELFF.

This clonotype was seen at least ten times. DNA of the CDR3: TGTGCCAGCAGCTTAGGGACCGAGTACAATGAGCAGTTCTTC. This codes for CASSLGTEYNEQFF. V usage is TRBV7-2 and J usage is TRBJ2-1; D gene ambiguous. V lost 1 base and J lost 4, with 8 bases in between. Germline V gene lookup returns CDR1 SGHTA and CDR2 FQGNSA. The CDR3 is 14 residues long.

This clonotype was counted at least ten times. This chain links TRBV9 with TRBJ2-3; 7 bases fit TRBD2. V lost 4 bases and J lost 2; bases outside the gene matches: 7. Germline V CDR1 and CDR2: SGDLS, YYNGEE. This CDR3 is 15 amino acids long. Here the CDR3 DNA reads TGTGCCAGCAGCAAATCTAGCGGACCCACAGATACGCAGTATTTT. This sequence encodes CASSKSSGPTDTQYF.

This clonotype was found many times. The chain combines TRBV7-9 with TRBJ2-1; 7 bases fit TRBD2. The CDR3 contains 15 residues. Trimming cost V 3 bases and J 5 bases; bases outside gene matches: 7. Germline loops: CDR1 SEHNR, CDR2 FQNEAQ (reference sequence). The CDR3 sequence is CASSLPGGFHNEQFF. CDR3 DNA sequence: TGTGCCAGCAGCTTGCCGGGAGGTTTCCACAATGAGCAGTTCTTC.

V usage is TRBV6-1 and J usage is TRBJ2-1; 11 nucleotides line up with TRBD2. J lost 4 bases, V lost 4 bases, and 3 bases had no gene match. The CDR3 has 15 amino acids. Germline V lookup: CDR1 MNHNS, CDR2 SASEGT. The CDR3 loop is CASSAIAGGYNEQFF. CDR3 nucleotides: TGTGCCAGCAGTGCCATAGCGGGAGGGTACAATGAGCAGTTCTTC.

The DNA of the CDR3 is TGTGCCAGCAGCCCGTGGGGGGAGGGCAACATTCAGTACTTC. Protein: CASSPWGEGNIQYF. V is TRBV28 and J is TRBJ2-4, with 7 positions matching TRBD2. This CDR3 has 14 residues. Germline CDR1 reads MDHEN; CDR2 reads SYDVKM. V trimming: 6 bases; J trimming: 7 bases; junction bases outside the gene matches: 9.

This clonotype was found many times. The rearrangement links TRBV6-5 to TRBJ2-5; D may be TRBD1 or TRBD2 (7 bases each). Trimming pared 6 bases from V and 3 bases from J, leaving 14 bases between. This CDR3 contains 14 residues. Germline-derived CDR1 and CDR2 are MNHEY and SVGAGI. The CDR3 DNA follows: TGTGCCAGCAGCCCCCCAGGGGGGGAAGAGACCCAGTACTTC. Translation: CASSPPGGEETQYF.

This clonotype turned up a few times. The chain has TRBV7-3 and TRBJ2-2; unclear D gene. The CDR3 is 11 amino acids. The germline gives CDR1 SGHTA, CDR2 FQGTGA. Trimming cost V 6 bases and J 7 bases, with 6 bases left between them. CDR3 sequence (DNA): TGTGCCAGCAGGGGCTTCGGGGAGCTGTTTTTT. As protein: CASRGFGELFF.

This chain joins TRBV6-1 and TRBJ1-2; D remains unclear. V was pared by 2 bases and J by 0 bases, with 13 bases between. The CDR3 is 16 residues long. Per the germline V gene, CDR1 is MNHNS and CDR2 is SASEGT. The CDR3 sequence: CASSEKTAVPNYGYTF. Here the CDR3 DNA reads TGTGCCAGCAGTGAAAAGACCGCGGTACCTAACTATGGCTACACCTTC.

This clonotype was counted at least ten times. The chain employs TRBV18 and TRBJ1-5; 8 bases map to TRBD1. The CDR3 sequence is 14 residues long. V gave up 6 bases and J gave up 4 bases; unmatched junction bases: 5. From germline, CDR1 is KGHSH and CDR2 LQKENI. DNA of the CDR3: TGTGCCAGCTCGGCAGGGGGCGGGAATCAGCCCCAGCATTTT. This encodes CASSAGGGNQPQHF. The entire variable domain, with the rest obtained from reference TRBV18 and TRBJ1-5, is as follows: NAGVMQNPRHLVRRRGQEARLRCSPMKGHSHVYWYRQLPEEGLKFMVYLQKENIIDESGMPKERFSAEFPKEGPSILRIQQVVRGDSAAYFCASSAGGGNQPQHFGDGTRLSIL.

The chain is built from TRBV4-1 and TRBJ2-3; no definite D call. This CDR3 has 14 residues. Trimming stripped 4 bases from V and 4 bases from J, with 12 bases between. Germline CDR1 reads MGHRA; CDR2 reads YSYEKL. The CDR3 DNA is TGCGCCAGCAGCCCATGGAGAGATTCAGATACGCAGTATTTT. Amino acids: CASSPWRDSDTQYF.

This clonotype was picked up a small number of times. The genes are TRBV23-1 and TRBJ2-1, with 7 nucleotides matching TRBD2. TRBV23-1 carries the ORF label, with uncertain function. V shed 3 bases, J shed 8 bases, and the junction held 16 bases outside the gene matches. CDR3 length: 17 amino acids. In nucleotides, the CDR3 is TGCGCCAGCAGTCATCCAATAGCGGGTTTCGAGCCGGATGAGCAGTTCTTC. Translating gives CASSHPIAGFEPDEQFF.

The J gene is TRBJ2-7, the V gene TRBV6-5, with TRBD2 matching 12 bases. CDR1 is MNHEY, CDR2 SVGAGI, per germline. CDR3 length: 14 amino acids. V dropped 6 bases and J dropped 7; count of bases not matched to a gene: 7. CDR3 bases: TGTGCCAGCAGCACTAGCGGGGGGCGCCGGGAGCAGTACTTC. This sequence encodes CASSTSGGRREQYF.

The table lists this clonotype with many counts. The J gene is TRBJ2-1, the V gene TRBV4-3; D unresolved. V was shortened by 3 bases and J by 5 bases, with 14 bases between the two germline ends. CDR3 length equals 15 residues. Per germline, CDR1 LGHNA and CDR2 YSLEER. The chain's CDR3 is CASSQVTESDNEQFF. For the CDR3, the DNA is TGCGCCAGCAGCCAGGTCACTGAGTCGGACAATGAGCAGTTCTTC.

This clonotype has ten or more counts. This chain uses TRBV7-3 with TRBJ2-3, with a tentative D call TRBD2 (6 bases). Trimming stripped 2 bases from V and 6 bases from J, with 9 bases between. The CDR3 has 13 amino acids. Germline V CDR1 and CDR2: SGHTA, FQGTGA. The CDR3 sequence is CASSLSGVDTQYF. The CDR3 DNA is TGTGCCAGCAGCTTATCGGGGGTTGATACGCAGTATTTT.